Sequencing of this T cell receptor (beta chain) was carried out in a study of read filtering for tumor transcriptome and immune sequencing (dated by TCRdb to 2018 to 2021). Study-level background: Of the patients in the cohort, fewer than 20 were male and around 15 were female, and their mean age was about 69 years, with a range of roughly 40 to 80. TCR-region mapped reads per sample ranged from about 4 to 10.27 million with IR-seq versus only about 85 to 1,300 with RNA-seq. After DNase treatment, whole-transcriptome libraries were prepared using the TruSeq RNA Access Library Prep Kit. Under revised international staging, fewer than ten patients fell into R-ISS I, more than 15 into R-ISS II and about 7 into R-ISS III. One main goal was a read-filtering strategy for immune repertoire data, in particular deciding whether clonotypes backed by only one read should be removed. The study compared TCR repertoires from targeted immune repertoire sequencing and bulk whole-transcriptome sequencing run on the same bone marrow samples.

The table lists this clonotype with a few counts. Its antigen remains undetermined. Per-base quality was not reported, and no clone a single base away is much larger than it. Every patient had bone marrow sampled at the time of active disease. Ficoll-Hypaque density gradient centrifugation was used to isolate bone marrow mononuclear cells. Myeloma plasma cells were removed and CD138-negative cells were collected by negative selection after labeling with CD138 magnetic microbeads on a MACS separator. Flow cytometry with CD138 antibodies on an Attune NxT was used to check how pure the isolated cells were. Total RNA was extracted with TRIzol reagent and quantified with a NanoDrop spectrophotometer. For each patient, paired RNA-seq and IR-seq were run on the CD138-negative bone marrow sample from that patient. TCR libraries were constructed from about 400 ng RNA using the Immunoverse kit, and molecular barcoded adaptors covering alpha/delta and beta/gamma chains were employed. TCR library preparation used the same RNA that was used for transcriptome sequencing. Sequencing of TCR libraries was carried out on an Illumina HiSeq 4000 with 2 x 150 cycles. On the authors' methods: Using MiXCR, which included quality filtering and error correction, TCR reads were aligned to human V, D, J and C references and then assembled into CDR3 clonotypes. The tcR package in R was used for analysis of clonotype counts and gene usage diversity. Raw mapping reads were checked after the RNA-seq reads had been mapped by STAR aligner version 2.5.3a onto the human GRCh37 genome. To test how sequencing depth affects detected clonotypes, IR-seq fastq files were randomly downsampled with Seqtk 1.3. In TCRdb, the public reads were trimmed at Q25 with fastp and aligned with MiXCR, with productive beta chains retained. Each CDR3 protein appears once, grouped with its most common genes and DNA. For this entry, the V and J calls and clone size follow TCRdb and not the study's own pipeline. For this sample the table gives roughly 49,000 distinct CDR3 sequences, of which 20% were detected only once. The top ten constitute 30% to 45% of the sample.

According to the germline V gene, CDR1 reads SGHTA and CDR2 reads FQGNSA. V is shortened by 5 bases, J by 4 bases, and the region joining them spans 12 bases. From the cysteine up to the phenylalanine, the CDR3 has a length of 14 residues. The entry retains the CDR3 DNA only, 42 bases that are in frame from base 1. Here is what the overall study found, with its caveats: In IR-seq, 80% to 85% of clonotypes but approximately 4% of total reads were represented by single-read clonotypes, whereas in RNA-seq, 60% to 75% of clonotypes and around 47% of reads were represented by single-read clonotypes. IR-seq captured clonotypes at much higher depth and more reliably than RNA-seq, and smaller IR-seq throughput sufficed to identify most shared clonotypes. The sorted CD138-negative fraction was composed of a mixed bone marrow immune population rather than of purified T cells. When single-read clonotypes were removed, the proportions of shared clonotypes in IR-seq and RNA-seq correlated more strongly.

The sample comprised a population of CD138-negative cells sorted from bone marrow. In the paper's terms, the cell subset or site label means: bone marrow mononuclear cells depleted of CD138+ plasma/myeloma cells by negative magnetic selection. The receptor chain draws on TRBV7-2 and TRBJ1-3; confidence is insufficient to name the D gene. This sequence was found in a donor at least 40 years old with multiple myeloma. Read as DNA, the sequence is TGTGCCAGCAGCCCCCGAGGGATCGGAAACACCATATATTTT. Its coded protein is CASSPRGIGNTIYF.